This section outlines one T cell receptor (beta chain) sequence together with its context. Its matching antigen is unknown. The data originate from a study of OX40 agonist ivuxolimab in advanced cancers. General observations from the study: Doses of 0.1 to 3.0 mg/kg were accompanied by clonal expansion of CD4+ and CD8+ blood T cells by week 6. Low normalized T-cell clonal expansion also characterized some of the nonresponders.

Autoimmune disease history or systemic immunosuppression meant exclusion. At baseline, cycle 4 day 1, and cycle 7 day 1, blood was sampled. Profiled with immunoSEQ multiplex PCR; TCRdb holds only in-frame clones, not every one. Counted here are fewer than 50,000 clones, around 82% occurring once; the ten biggest clones make up approximately 7.3%. In germline, CDR1 is LGHNA, CDR2 YSLEER. The V end was cut by 0 bases, the J end by 6 bases, with 6 bases between. The CDR3 is 13 residues long. The source was CD4+ or CD8+ T cells sorted from blood, collected in a trial of the OX40 agonist ivuxolimab. The V call is TRBV4-3, the J call TRBJ1-5; D is unresolved. This sequence originates from an adult with an advanced solid tumor such as melanoma, head and neck, liver or kidney cancer. The chain's CDR3 is CASSQDLGQPQHF. The CDR3 bases are TGCGCCAGCAGCCAAGACTTGGGTCAGCCCCAGCATTTT.